This paragraph reports one T cell receptor (beta chain). What it binds is unknown. The sample belongs to a study of T cell repertoires in cytomegalovirus infection. Study at large: As its CMV epitopes, the study selected recently identified HLA-C-restricted and well-studied HLA-B-restricted targets.

Broader study findings: Across the ex vivo response, the dominant clonotypes were HLA-C-restricted CMV-specific TCR beta clonotypes.

This CDR3 region has 16 residues. V lost 6 bases and J lost 1; bases outside the gene matches: 9. The germline V gene has CDR1 SEHNR and CDR2 FQNEAQ (reference sequence). One entry per CDR3 protein results from TCRdb running MiXCR on the reads. The table has hundreds of thousands of distinct CDR3 sequences, almost 30% seen once. The sequence was collected from a human donor in good health (CMV status not recorded). Some clones in this sample may be carry-over from other donors' samples. The material was cultured PBMCs, obtained from culture after CMV antigen stimulation. V is TRBV7-9 and J is TRBJ2-7, with 10 positions matching TRBD2. The CDR3 region has the DNA TGTGCCAGCAGGGCGGACCCGGGACTAGCGTCCTACGAGCAGTACTTC. This sequence encodes CASRADPGLASYEQYF.